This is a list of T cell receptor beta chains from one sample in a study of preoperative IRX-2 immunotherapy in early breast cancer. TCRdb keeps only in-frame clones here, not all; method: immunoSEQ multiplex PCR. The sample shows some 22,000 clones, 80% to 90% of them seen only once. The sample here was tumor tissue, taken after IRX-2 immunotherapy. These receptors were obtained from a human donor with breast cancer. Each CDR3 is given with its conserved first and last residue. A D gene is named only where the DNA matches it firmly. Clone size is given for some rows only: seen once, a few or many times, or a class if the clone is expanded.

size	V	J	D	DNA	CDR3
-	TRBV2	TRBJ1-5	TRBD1	TGTGCCAGCAGTCGTGAGACAGGGGATCAGCCCCAGCATTTT	CASSRETGDQPQHF
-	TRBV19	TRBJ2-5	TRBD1	TGTGCCAGTAGTCCCCGGGACAGGGTCGAGGAGACCCAGTACTTC	CASSPRDRVEETQYF
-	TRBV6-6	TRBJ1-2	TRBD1	TGTGCCAGCAGTTACTCCTCCGCAGGGGGCGCAGGCTACACCTTC	CASSYSSAGGAGYTF
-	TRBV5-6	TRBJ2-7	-	TGTGCCAGCAGCTTGGCCGTCCCCAACGAGCAGTACTTC	CASSLAVPNEQYF
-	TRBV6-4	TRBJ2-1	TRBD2	TGTGCCAGCACGGCGGGAGGGGACTACAATGAGCAGTTCTTC	CASTAGGDYNEQFF
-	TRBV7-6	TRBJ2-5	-	TGTGCCAGCAGCTTTCAAGAGACCCAGTACTTC	CASSFQETQYF
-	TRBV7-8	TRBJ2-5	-	TGTGCCAGCAGCTTAACTGTAGATAAGACCCAGTACTTC	CASSLTVDKTQYF
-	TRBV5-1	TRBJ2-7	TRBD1	TGCGCCAGCAGCTTGGGACAGGGTGGGTACGAGCAGTACTTC	CASSLGQGGYEQYF
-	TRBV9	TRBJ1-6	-	TGTGCCAGCAGCGCCGCCGGGCAGGGAAATTCACCCCTCCACTTT	CASSAAGQGNSPLHF
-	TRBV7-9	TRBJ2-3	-	TGTGCCAGCAGCTTTCGGGCGGAATCAGATACGCAGTATTTT	CASSFRAESDTQYF
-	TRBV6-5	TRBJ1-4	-	TGTGCCAGCAGAGGGACACGAGCAACTAATGAAAAACTGTTTTTT	CASRGTRATNEKLFF
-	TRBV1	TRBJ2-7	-	TGCACCAGCAGCCAAGAGAGCGGGAGCTCCTACGAGCAGTACTTC	CTSSQESGSSYEQYF
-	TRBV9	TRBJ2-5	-	TGTGCCAGCAGCGTTTCCCAGGGGGAGGGGACCCAGTACTTC	CASSVSQGEGTQYF
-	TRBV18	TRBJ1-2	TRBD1	TGTGCCAGCTCACGGACAGGGGACTATGGCTACACCTTC	CASSRTGDYGYTF
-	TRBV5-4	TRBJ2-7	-	TGTGCCAGCAGCTTGGCTGGATGGGGGTTCCCCTCCTACGAGCAGTACTTC	CASSLAGWGFPSYEQYF
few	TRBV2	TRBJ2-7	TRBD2	TGTGCCAGCAGCCTCGCGGGGGGACCCTACGAGCAGTACTTC	CASSLAGGPYEQYF
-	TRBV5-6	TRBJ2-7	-	TGTGCCAGCAGCTTGGGCTTGCGGTCAGGGCTGAACGAGCAGTACTTC	CASSLGLRSGLNEQYF
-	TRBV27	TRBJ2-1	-	TGTGCCAGCAGTTTCCCAGGGAGGAACAATGAGCAGTTCTTC	CASSFPGRNNEQFF
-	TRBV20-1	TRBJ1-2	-	TGCAGTGCTAGCAGGAGGACTGGCTACACCTTC	CSASRRTGYTF
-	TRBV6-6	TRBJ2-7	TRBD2	TGTGCCAGCAGCCTCGCGGGGGGACCCTACGAGCAGTACTTC	CASSLAGGPYEQYF
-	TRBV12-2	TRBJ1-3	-	TGTGCAAGTCTCAACCTCCGGGGCACTGGAAACACCATATATTTT	CASLNLRGTGNTIYF
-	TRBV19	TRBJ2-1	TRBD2	TGTGCCAGTACCCACGTTGGACTAGCGGGAGTAGTTGAGCAGTTCTTC	CASTHVGLAGVVEQFF
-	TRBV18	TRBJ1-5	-	TGTGCCAGCTCACCAGGGCGGAATCAGCCCCAGCATTTT	CASSPGRNQPQHF
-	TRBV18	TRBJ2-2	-	TGTGCCAGCTCACCGAGGACCGGGGAGCTGTTTTTT	CASSPRTGELFF
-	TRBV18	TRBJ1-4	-	TGTGCCAGCTCACCTATCGCGGAAAAACTGTTTTTT	CASSPIAEKLFF
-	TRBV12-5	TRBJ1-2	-	TGTGCTAGTGGTTTAGGCACCTACTATGGCTACACCTTC	CASGLGTYYGYTF
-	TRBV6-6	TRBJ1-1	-	TGTGCCAGCAGTTCTACAGGGAGGGCTGAAGCTTTCTTT	CASSSTGRAEAFF
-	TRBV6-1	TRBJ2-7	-	TGTGCCAGCAGTGAACAACGGGGGTCCTACGAGCAGTACTTC	CASSEQRGSYEQYF
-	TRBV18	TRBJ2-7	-	TGTGCCAGCTCACCAGGCGGAGGACACTCCTACGAGCAGTACTTC	CASSPGGGHSYEQYF
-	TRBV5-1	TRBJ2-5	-	TGCGCCAGCAGCTCAGAAGGGAGCAGGGTCGGAGAGACCCAGTACTTC	CASSSEGSRVGETQYF
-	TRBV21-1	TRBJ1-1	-	TGTGCCAGCAGCAAAGAAAGAGGGGGCAGGGGGAACACTGAAGCTTTCTTT	CASSKERGGRGNTEAFF
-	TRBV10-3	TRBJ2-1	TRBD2	TGTGCCATCAGTGAGAACGGGGGGGCCGGTGAGCAGTTCTTC	CAISENGGAGEQFF
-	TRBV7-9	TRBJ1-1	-	TGTGCCAGCAGCACAGAAGGGGCGGACACTGAAGCTTTCTTT	CASSTEGADTEAFF
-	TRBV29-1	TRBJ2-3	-	TGCAGCGTTGATCAGGGCAGGGATACGCAGTATTTT	CSVDQGRDTQYF
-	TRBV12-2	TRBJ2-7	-	TGTGCAAGTCGCTTAGAGGATCCCATCGTTCCCTACTCCTACGAGCAGTACTTC	CASRLEDPIVPYSYEQYF
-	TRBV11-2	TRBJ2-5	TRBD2	TGTGCCAGCAGCTTCCTAGCGGGAGATTGGGAGACCCAGTACTTC	CASSFLAGDWETQYF